Below, one TCR beta chain is given with its context. Its target is not known. Profiling relied on immunoSEQ multiplex PCR, and the TCRdb table lists in-frame clones only, not all of them. The sample carries about 110,000 clones, more than 65% recorded once. The data were taken from a study of shared clonotypes between healthy human individuals. In the study overall: Plates per donor: three CD4 naive, three CD4 memory, two CD8 naive, one CD8 memory. Overall study findings and caveats: Naive subsets, compared against memory subsets, generally had larger estimated richness values. Sharing across four donors was highest in naive CD4 (roughly 5%) and lowest in memory CD8 (roughly 0.4%).

Adults of Caucasian background living in Nashville, Tennessee made up all donors. The sequencing input was memory CD8+ T cells sorted from blood. Subset given: CD45RO+ cells pooled with CCR7-negative TemRA cells. The clonotype originates from a woman in her 30s in good health.

The CDR3 region has the DNA TGTGCCAGCAGCTTAGAGGGAGAGTTAAATGAGCAGTTCTTC. This gives the protein CASSLEGELNEQFF. The chain carries TRBV13 and TRBJ2-1; TRBD2 is a possible D gene (5 bases). CDR1 and CDR2 (germline): PRHDT, FYEKMQ (reference sequence). Trimming pared 1 base from V and 7 bases from J, leaving 11 bases between. The CDR3 has 14 residues.